This T cell receptor (beta chain) was obtained from a study of blood T cell repertoires in COVID-19. About the research overall: Samples representing acute and convalescent COVID-19 were sourced from the United States, Italy and Spain.

Original data processing: Reference gene primers were amplified, and this amplification served to estimate nucleated cell counts. Sequencing used immunoSEQ multiplex PCR; TCRdb keeps in-frame clones, though not all of them. That table gives V, J and clone size, and the DNA gave D and trimming. Of around 260,000 clones in the sample, approximately 90% were seen once. In germline, CDR1 is SEHNR, CDR2 FQNEAQ (reference sequence). V lost 5 bases and J lost 0; bases outside the gene matches: 5. The CDR3 contains 16 residues. This rearrangement joins TRBV7-9 to TRBJ2-1; 9 bases agree with TRBD2. Material: peripheral blood. The clonotype originates from a young woman with COVID-19, enrolled during active disease. The CDR3 DNA sequence: TGTGCCAGCAGCCTTAGCGGGAGAAGCTCCTACAATGAGCAGTTCTTC. It translates to CASSLSGRSSYNEQFF.